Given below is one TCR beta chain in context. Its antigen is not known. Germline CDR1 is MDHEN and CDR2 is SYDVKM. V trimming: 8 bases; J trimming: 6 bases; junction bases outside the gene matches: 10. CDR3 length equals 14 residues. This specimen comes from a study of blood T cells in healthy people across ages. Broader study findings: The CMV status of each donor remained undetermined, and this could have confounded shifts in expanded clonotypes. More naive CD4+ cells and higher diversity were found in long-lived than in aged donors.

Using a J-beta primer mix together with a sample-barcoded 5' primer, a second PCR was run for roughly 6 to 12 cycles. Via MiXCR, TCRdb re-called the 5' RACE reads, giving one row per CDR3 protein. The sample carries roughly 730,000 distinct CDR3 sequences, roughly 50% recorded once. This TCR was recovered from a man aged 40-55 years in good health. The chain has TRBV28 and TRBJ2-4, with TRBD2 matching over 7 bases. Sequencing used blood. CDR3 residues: CASFPGRAPNIQYF. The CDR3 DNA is TGTGCCAGCTTCCCGGGGAGGGCACCAAACATTCAGTACTTC. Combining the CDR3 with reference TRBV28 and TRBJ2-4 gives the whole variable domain DVKVTQSSRYLVKRTGEKVFLECVQDMDHENMFWYRQDPGLGLRLIYFSYDVKMKEKGDIPEGYSVSREKKERFSLILESASTNQTSMYLCASFPGRAPNIQYFGAGTRLSVL.